The text below deals with one TCR beta chain. Clones were sequenced by immunoSEQ multiplex PCR, and TCRdb holds only the in-frame ones, with some missing. The data hold 170,000 or so clones, with less than 90% observed a single time. This entry belongs to a study of blood T cell repertoires in COVID-19. Across the whole study: The cDNA or gDNA used as material had been derived from T cells, B-cell-depleted T cells, or PBMCs.

Per germline, CDR1 SGDLS and CDR2 YYNGEE. This CDR3 region has 15 residues. J was trimmed by 4 bases and V by 4 bases; bases with no gene match: 9. The V gene is TRBV9, the J gene TRBJ1-2, with 8 bases matching TRBD1. This TCR was sampled from a man between 18 and 35 years old with active or convalescent COVID-19. Sequencing was performed on peripheral blood. The CDR3 reads CASSSQTGDIYGYTF. Written as DNA, the CDR3 is TGTGCCAGCAGCTCTCAGACAGGGGATATCTATGGCTACACCTTC.